The clone carrying this TCR beta chain was picked up a small number of times. Its antigen remains unidentified. Germline V lookup: CDR1 SGHAT, CDR2 FQNNGV. With 1 base removed from V and 10 bases from J, the gap between germline ends came to 14 bases. The CDR3 runs 14 residues. Tagging with unique molecular identifiers was a feature of the TCR beta cDNA libraries. Roughly 500,000 cDNA molecules came from about 1 to 10 million T cells. Via MiXCR, TCRdb re-called the PCR reads, giving one row per CDR3 protein. The table records more than 450,000 distinct CDR3 sequences, roughly 34% of them present only once. This sample is drawn from a study of post-analysis software for immune sequencing data. Study details: Relapsing-remitting, secondary progressive and progressive-relapsing forms made up the multiple sclerosis disease courses. Study-wide points: Compared against controls, patients with multiple sclerosis displayed significantly lower normalized Chao1 diversity. Five TRBV segments, including TRBV5-6, TRBV5-1 and TRBV20-1, were more frequent in patients than controls. Same-batch preparations were strongly co-clustered by F measure.

Sequences were obtained from blood. The chain carries TRBV11-2 and TRBJ2-1, with D possibly being TRBD2 (5 bases). The receptor was derived from a girl younger than 18 with multiple sclerosis. The CDR3 spells CASSLGSGRGEQFF. The CDR3 coding sequence is TGTGCCAGCAGCTTAGGGTCTGGTCGAGGGGAGCAGTTCTTC.